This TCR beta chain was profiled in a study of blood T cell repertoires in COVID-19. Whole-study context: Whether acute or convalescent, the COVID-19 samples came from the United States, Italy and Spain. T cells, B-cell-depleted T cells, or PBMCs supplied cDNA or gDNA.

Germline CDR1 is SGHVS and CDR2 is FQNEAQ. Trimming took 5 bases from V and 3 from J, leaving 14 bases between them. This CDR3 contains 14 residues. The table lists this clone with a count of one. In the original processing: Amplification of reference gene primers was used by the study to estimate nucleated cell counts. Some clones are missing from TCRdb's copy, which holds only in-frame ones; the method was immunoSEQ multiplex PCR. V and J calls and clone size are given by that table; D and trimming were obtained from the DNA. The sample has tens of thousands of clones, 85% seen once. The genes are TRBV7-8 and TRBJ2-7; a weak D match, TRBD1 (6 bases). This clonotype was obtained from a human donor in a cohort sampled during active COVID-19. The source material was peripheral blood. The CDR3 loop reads CASSPTGYVYEQYF. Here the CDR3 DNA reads TGTGCCAGCAGCCCCACAGGGTATGTCTACGAGCAGTACTTC.